Each of the 23 T cell receptor beta chains below was sequenced from the same sample in a study of T cell responses to AZD1222 COVID-19 vaccine. Produced via immunoSEQ multiplex PCR; TCRdb's table is partial and in-frame only. This table holds under 150,000 clones, more than 85% found once. Source: peripheral blood, taken 28 days after the second AZD1222 dose. These receptors all stem from an adult who received the AZD1222 COVID-19 vaccine.

V and J are TRBV12-3 or TRBV12-4 and TRBJ1-2; D uncertain. Trimming left V 0 bases short and J 13 bases short, with 12 bases between. CDR3 length equals 12 residues. CDR3 amino acids: CASSLATEGSTF. CDR3 nucleotides: TGTGCCAGCAGTTTAGCGACCGAAGGCAGCACCTTC.

The chain recombines TRBV7-9 with TRBJ2-2; a possible D gene is TRBD1 (6 bases). The length of the CDR3 is 15 residues. The V and J ends lost 2 bases and 6 bases respectively, with 13 bases between them. Germline CDR1 is SEHNR and CDR2 is FQNEAQ (reference sequence). CDR3 nucleotide sequence: TGTGCCAGCAGCTTATACAGGGATGGGGCCGGGGAGCTGTTTTTT. Protein product: CASSLYRDGAGELFF.

The chain recombines TRBV3-1 (or the pseudogene TRBV3-2) with TRBJ2-7; no clear D gene. The CDR3 consists of 14 residues. With 5 bases removed from V and 2 bases from J, the gap between germline ends came to 13 bases. Germline CDR1 is LGHDT and CDR2 is YNNKEL (reference sequence). This CDR3 is CASSIRTGPYEQYF. In nucleotides, the CDR3 is TGTGCCAGCAGCATAAGGACGGGCCCCTACGAGCAGTACTTC.

The V and J genes are TRBV6-7 and TRBJ2-1; 10 bases are shared with TRBD2. TRBV6-7 is identified as an open reading frame with a role that is uncertain. V lost 2 bases, J lost 2 bases, and 6 bases stayed unmatched. The CDR3 loop spans 17 amino acids. The CDR3 protein is CASSYGASGRPYNEQFF. CDR3 bases: TGTGCCAGCAGTTACGGGGCTAGCGGGAGACCCTACAATGAGCAGTTCTTC.

The chain is built from TRBV9 and TRBJ1-2, with D tentatively TRBD1 (5 bases). This CDR3 is 15 amino acids long. Trimming took 4 bases from V and 4 from J, leaving 17 bases between them. Germline V lookup: CDR1 SGDLS, CDR2 YYNGEE. This CDR3 is CASSYGRDGSYGYTF. The CDR3 region has the DNA TGTGCCAGCAGCTACGGCAGGGATGGGAGCTATGGCTACACCTTC.

The V and J genes are TRBV27 and TRBJ1-5; no definite D call. The V and J ends lost 9 bases and 7 bases respectively, with 19 bases between them. The CDR3 is made up of 14 amino acids. Germline-derived CDR1 and CDR2 are MNHEY and SMNVEV (reference sequence). CDR3 DNA sequence: TGTGCCAGTCGCCCAGGCCCCAGTGGGCAGCCCCAGCATTTT. It yields the protein CASRPGPSGQPQHF.

J is TRBJ1-2 and V is TRBV7-2; no clear D gene. V was trimmed by 2 bases and J by 8 bases, leaving 12 bases between them. Germline lookup yields CDR1 SGHTA and CDR2 FQGNSA. The CDR3 is 13 residues long. CDR3 residues: CASSLSAPEGYTF. In DNA form, the CDR3 reads TGTGCCAGCAGCTTATCGGCGCCGGAGGGCTACACCTTC.

The chain combines TRBV27 with TRBJ1-5; D uncertain. The V end lost 2 bases, the J end lost 5 bases, and 7 bases lay between the germline ends. Germline V lookup: CDR1 MNHEY, CDR2 SMNVEV (reference sequence). The CDR3 totals 13 residues. The CDR3 bases are TGTGCCAGCAGTTTAGGATGGGATCAGCCCCAGCATTTT. It yields the protein CASSLGWDQPQHF.

The rearrangement uses TRBV20-1 and TRBJ2-3; D ambiguous. V lost 3 bases and J lost 7, with 14 bases in between. The CDR3 is made up of 13 amino acids. The germline V gene has CDR1 DFQATT and CDR2 SNEGSKA (reference sequence). In DNA, the CDR3 is TGCAGTGCTAGTGGGCGTCTAGTAAATACGCAGTATTTT. Translation: CSASGRLVNTQYF.

The V and J genes are TRBV30 and TRBJ2-5; 11 bases are a match to TRBD2. Germline-derived CDR1 and CDR2 are GTSNPN and SVGIG (reference sequence). The CDR3 consists of 15 residues. The junction had 4 bases not matched to a gene; V was cut back by 0 bases and J by 4 bases. This CDR3 reads CAWSVTSGVGETQYF. CDR3 bases: TGTGCCTGGAGTGTGACTAGCGGGGTGGGAGAGACCCAGTACTTC. The full variable domain, in which reference TRBV30 and TRBJ2-5 provide the parts outside the CDR3, is SQTIHQWPATLVQPVGSPLSLECTVEGTSNPNLYWYRQAAGRGLQLLFYSVGIGQISSEVPQNLSASRPQDRQFILSSKKLLLSDSGFYLCAWSVTSGVGETQYFGPGTRLLVL.

The chain joins TRBV19 to TRBJ1-6, with D possibly being TRBD1 (5 bases). Germline V CDR1 and CDR2: LNHDA, SQIVND (reference sequence). The CDR3 runs to 15 residues. V dropped 3 bases and J dropped 10 bases, with 16 bases sitting between them. CDR3 nucleotides: TGTGCCAGTAGTATGACCCGACAGTTGCCATCACCCCTCCACTTT. Its protein is CASSMTRQLPSPLHF.

The chain joins TRBV5-5 to TRBJ1-6; D might be TRBD1 (5 bases). The CDR3 spans 15 residues. Trimming shortened V by 4 bases and J by 2 bases, and 10 bases separated the two germline ends. Germline CDR1 and CDR2: SGHKS and YYEKEE (reference sequence). Here the CDR3 DNA reads TGTGCCAGCAGCATTGACAGAACCTATAATTCACCCCTCCACTTT. It codes for CASSIDRTYNSPLHF.

The rearrangement joins TRBV18 to TRBJ1-1; possible D gene TRBD1, 5 bases. The CDR3 extends over 15 amino acids. The V end lost 4 bases, the J end lost 0 bases, and 12 bases lay between the germline ends. CDR1 is KGHSH and CDR2 is LQKENI in the germline V gene. CDR3 nucleotide sequence: TGTGCCAGCTCACGAGAGACAGCAATGAACACTGAAGCTTTCTTT. Amino acid sequence: CASSRETAMNTEAFF.

The rearrangement links TRBV19 to TRBJ1-2, with 7 bases that match TRBD1. CDR1 is LNHDA and CDR2 is SQIVND in the germline V gene (reference sequence). This CDR3 spans 17 amino acids. The trim removed 5 bases at V and 0 bases at J, leaving 12 bases unmatched. The CDR3 coding sequence is TGTGCCAGTAGTCCGTCCGGGACAGTGGGAGCTAACTATGGCTACACCTTC. This sequence encodes CASSPSGTVGANYGYTF. Looking up the rest from reference TRBV19 and TRBJ1-2 gives the full variable domain: DGGITQSPKYLFRKEGQNVTLSCEQNLNHDAMYWYRQDPGQGLRLIYYSQIVNDFQKGDIAEGYSVSREKKESFPLTVTSAQKNPTAFYLCASSPSGTVGANYGYTFGSGTRLTVV.

This chain connects TRBV5-4 to TRBJ1-1; TRBD1 aligns across 7 bases. This CDR3 spans 15 amino acids. The V segment lost 0 bases and the J segment 1 base; nucleotides outside the gene matches: 3. Per the germline V gene, CDR1 is SGHNT and CDR2 is YYREEE (reference sequence). Here the CDR3 reads CASSLVAGGNTEAFF. The CDR3 coding sequence is TGTGCCAGCAGCTTGGTGGCAGGGGGGAACACTGAAGCTTTCTTT. The entire variable domain, with the rest obtained from reference TRBV5-4 and TRBJ1-1, is as follows: ETGVTQSPTHLIKTRGQQVTLRCSSQSGHNTVSWYQQALGQGPQFIFQYYREEENGRGNFPPRFSGLQFPNYSSELNVNALELDDSALYLCASSLVAGGNTEAFFGQGTRLTVV.

This clone was detected once. V is TRBV5-1 and J is TRBJ2-5; 9 nucleotides align to TRBD1. Germline V gene lookup returns CDR1 SGHRS and CDR2 YFSETQ. The CDR3 is 14 residues long. V trimming: 4 bases; J trimming: 4 bases; junction bases outside the gene matches: 5. The CDR3 protein is CASSPGQGSETQYF. As DNA, the CDR3 is TGCGCCAGCAGCCCAGGACAGGGGTCAGAGACCCAGTACTTC. Variable domain in full (rest from reference TRBV5-1 and TRBJ2-5): KAGVTQTPRYLIKTRGQQVTLSCSPISGHRSVSWYQQTPGQGLQFLFEYFSETQRNKGNFPGRFSGRQFSNSRSEMNVSTLELGDSALYLCASSPGQGSETQYFGPGTRLLVL.

The V and J genes are TRBV24-1 and TRBJ1-5, with D perhaps matching TRBD1 (5 bases). CDR3 length: 19 residues. With 4 bases removed from V and 0 bases from J, the gap between germline ends came to 21 bases. Germline V gene data show CDR1 as KGHDR and CDR2 as SFDVKD. DNA for the CDR3: TGTGCCACCAGTGACCCTGAATGGGGCGCTCTTTGTAGCAATCAGCCCCAGCATTTT. Translated, it gives CATSDPEWGALCSNQPQHF.

This chain links TRBV4-1 with TRBJ1-1, with D tentatively TRBD1 (5 bases). The ends were cut back, 4 bases at V and 0 bases at J, with 12 bases in the middle. The CDR3 extends over 15 amino acids. Germline-derived CDR1 and CDR2 are MGHRA and YSYEKL. Here the CDR3 reads CASSRDAGLNTEAFF. In DNA form, the CDR3 reads TGCGCCAGCAGCCGGGACGCCGGTCTGAACACTGAAGCTTTCTTT.

This chain links TRBV3-1 (or the pseudogene TRBV3-2) with TRBJ1-1; possible D gene TRBD1, 5 bases. Trimming left V 5 bases short and J 4 bases short, with 17 bases between. The CDR3 covers 15 residues. Germline assignment: CDR1 LGHDT and CDR2 YNNKEL (reference sequence). In DNA, the CDR3 is TGTGCCAGCAGCTCCTACGCGGGGCTGGGCACTGAAGCTTTCTTT. The encoded protein is CASSSYAGLGTEAFF.

J is TRBJ2-2 and V is TRBV30; TRBD2 agrees at 9 bases. The CDR3 sequence is 16 residues long. Germline CDR1 is GTSNPN and CDR2 is SVGIG (reference sequence). V lost 3 bases to trimming and J lost 2 bases; unmatched junction nucleotides: 7. The CDR3 DNA reads as TGTGCCTGGAGGCCGCGGGGGGGCTCTAACACCGGGGAGCTGTTTTTT. Encoded protein: CAWRPRGGSNTGELFF.

This chain joins TRBV30 and TRBJ2-7, with a tentative D call TRBD1 (6 bases). The CDR3 has 16 amino acids. V lost 2 bases and J lost 5, with 22 bases in between. Germline CDR1 GTSNPN, CDR2 SVGIG (reference sequence). CDR3 DNA sequence: TGTGCCTGGAGTCGCTCCCTAACCCAGGGGTTCAACGAGCAGTACGTC. Its translation: CAWSRSLTQGFNEQYV.

This clone was seen a single time. The gene calls are TRBV28 and TRBJ2-3, with a weak D call TRBD2 (6 bases). From germline, CDR1 is MDHEN and CDR2 SYDVKM. This CDR3 contains 14 residues. V was trimmed by 6 bases and J by 0 bases, leaving 10 bases between them. The chain's CDR3 is CASSTGTSTDTQYF. Written as DNA, the CDR3 is TGTGCCAGCAGCACCGGGACTAGCACAGATACGCAGTATTTT.

J is TRBJ2-1 and V is TRBV5-1; maybe TRBD2 (6 bases). There are 15 residues in the CDR3. Germline CDR1 is SGHRS and CDR2 is YFSETQ. The ends were cut back, 5 bases at V and 1 base at J, with 13 bases in the middle. The CDR3 bases are TGCGCCAGCAGGTTAGCGGATCAATCCTACAATGAGCAGTTCTTC. It specifies CASRLADQSYNEQFF.